The T cell receptor (beta chain) described here comes from a study of cytomegalovirus exposure and HLA in healthy donors. CDR1 and CDR2 from the germline V gene are MRHNA and SNTAGT. V lost 1 base and J lost 7, with 7 bases in between. CDR3 length: 12 amino acids. PCR primers comprised 60 Vbeta and 13 Jbeta primers. Measured with immunoSEQ multiplex PCR; TCRdb has only the in-frame clones, and not every one. Found here are 200,000 to 250,000 clones, around 85% of them singletons; the top ten hold 1.5% to 2%. The sequenced sample was PBMCs. The sequence came from a man aged 50-59 years in good health and CMV-seronegative. The chain links TRBV6-4 to TRBJ2-5; D unclear. CDR3 sequence: CASSDLTGTQYF. CDR3 DNA sequence: TGTGCCAGCAGTGACTTGACGGGGACCCAGTACTTC.